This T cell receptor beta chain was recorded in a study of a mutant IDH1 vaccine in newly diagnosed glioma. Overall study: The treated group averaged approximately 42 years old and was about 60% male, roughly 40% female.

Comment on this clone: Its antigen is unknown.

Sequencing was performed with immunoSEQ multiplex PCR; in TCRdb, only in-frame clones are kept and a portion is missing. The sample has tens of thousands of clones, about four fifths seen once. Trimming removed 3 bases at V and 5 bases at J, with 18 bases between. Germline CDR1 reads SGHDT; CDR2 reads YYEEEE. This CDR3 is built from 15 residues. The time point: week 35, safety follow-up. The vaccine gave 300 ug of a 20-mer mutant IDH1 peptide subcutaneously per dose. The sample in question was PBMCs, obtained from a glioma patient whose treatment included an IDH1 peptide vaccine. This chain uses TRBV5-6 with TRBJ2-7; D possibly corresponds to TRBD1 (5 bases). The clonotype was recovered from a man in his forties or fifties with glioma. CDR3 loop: CASSSAGIPPDEQYF. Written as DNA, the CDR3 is TGTGCCAGCAGCTCCGCAGGGATCCCTCCGGACGAGCAGTACTTC.